This paragraph covers one T cell receptor (beta chain) sequence. With 1 base clipped from V and 8 bases from J, the junction kept 10 bases outside the gene matches. Germline values: CDR1 SGHRS, CDR2 YFSETQ. The CDR3 is 15 residues long. Original handling: Amplification with reference gene primers provided the estimates of nucleated cell counts. Profiling relied on immunoSEQ multiplex PCR, and the TCRdb table lists in-frame clones only, not all of them. That table is the source of V, J and clone size, and D and trimming were worked out from the DNA. The sample includes approximately 150,000 clones, roughly 80% seen only once; the top ten take roughly 4.4%. These data belong to a study of blood T cell repertoires in COVID-19. Whole-study context: Collection of acute and convalescent COVID-19 samples took place in the United States, Italy and Spain. In each case, the material was cDNA or gDNA derived from T cells, B-cell-depleted T cells, or PBMCs.

The gene calls are TRBV5-1 and TRBJ1-2; TRBD1 aligns across 8 bases. The sample consisted of peripheral blood. The clonotype comes from a human donor in a cohort sampled during active COVID-19. Here the CDR3 reads CASSLKGRGQEGYTF. DNA for the CDR3: TGCGCCAGCAGCTTGAAGGGCAGGGGGCAGGAGGGCTACACCTTC.